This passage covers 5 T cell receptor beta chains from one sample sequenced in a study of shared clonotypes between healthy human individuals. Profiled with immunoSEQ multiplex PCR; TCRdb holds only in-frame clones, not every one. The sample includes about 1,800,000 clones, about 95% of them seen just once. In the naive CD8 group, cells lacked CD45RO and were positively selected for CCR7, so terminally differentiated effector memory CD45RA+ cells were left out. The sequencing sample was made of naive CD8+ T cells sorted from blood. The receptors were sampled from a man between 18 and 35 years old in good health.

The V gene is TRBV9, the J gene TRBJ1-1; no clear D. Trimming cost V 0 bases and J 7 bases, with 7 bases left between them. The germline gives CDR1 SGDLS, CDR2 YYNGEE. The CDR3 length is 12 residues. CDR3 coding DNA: TGTGCCAGCAGCGTAGTAGGTGGTGAAGCTTTCTTT. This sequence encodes CASSVVGGEAFF.

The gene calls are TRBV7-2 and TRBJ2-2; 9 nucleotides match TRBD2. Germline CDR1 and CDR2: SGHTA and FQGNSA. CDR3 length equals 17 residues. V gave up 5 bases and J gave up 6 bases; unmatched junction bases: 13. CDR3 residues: CASSRDLWREGPGELFF. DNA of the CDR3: TGTGCCAGCAGCCGAGATTTGTGGCGGGAGGGCCCCGGGGAGCTGTTTTTT. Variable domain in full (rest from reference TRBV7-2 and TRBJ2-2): GAGVSQSPSNKVTEKGKDVELRCDPISGHTALYWYRQSLGQGLEFLIYFQGNSAPDKSGLPSDRFSAERTGGSVSTLTIQRTQQEDSAVYLCASSRDLWREGPGELFFGEGSRLTVL.

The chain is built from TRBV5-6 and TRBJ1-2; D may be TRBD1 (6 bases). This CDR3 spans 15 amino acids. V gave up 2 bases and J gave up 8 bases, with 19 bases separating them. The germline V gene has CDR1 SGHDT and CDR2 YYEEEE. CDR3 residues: CASSFRTAELLGYTF. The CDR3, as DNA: TGTGCCAGCAGCTTTAGGACAGCCGAACTTTTGGGCTACACCTTC.

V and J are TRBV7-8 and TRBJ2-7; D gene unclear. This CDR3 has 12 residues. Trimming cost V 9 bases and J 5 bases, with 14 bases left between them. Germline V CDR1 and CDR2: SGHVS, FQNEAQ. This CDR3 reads CASSENTHEQYF. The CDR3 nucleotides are TGTGCCAGTAGTGAGAATACACACGAGCAGTACTTC. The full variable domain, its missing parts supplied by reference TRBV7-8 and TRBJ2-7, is GAGVSQSPRYKVAKRGQDVALRCDPISGHVSLFWYQQALGQGPEFLTYFQNEAQLDKSGLPSDRFFAERPEGSVSTLKIQRTQQEDSAVYLCASSENTHEQYFGPGTRLTVT.

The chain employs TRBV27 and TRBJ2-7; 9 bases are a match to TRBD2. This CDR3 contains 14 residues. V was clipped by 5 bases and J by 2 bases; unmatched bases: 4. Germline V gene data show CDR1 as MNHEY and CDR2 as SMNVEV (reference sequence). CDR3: CASSTGLAAYEQYF. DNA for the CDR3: TGTGCCAGCAGTACGGGACTAGCCGCCTACGAGCAGTACTTC.